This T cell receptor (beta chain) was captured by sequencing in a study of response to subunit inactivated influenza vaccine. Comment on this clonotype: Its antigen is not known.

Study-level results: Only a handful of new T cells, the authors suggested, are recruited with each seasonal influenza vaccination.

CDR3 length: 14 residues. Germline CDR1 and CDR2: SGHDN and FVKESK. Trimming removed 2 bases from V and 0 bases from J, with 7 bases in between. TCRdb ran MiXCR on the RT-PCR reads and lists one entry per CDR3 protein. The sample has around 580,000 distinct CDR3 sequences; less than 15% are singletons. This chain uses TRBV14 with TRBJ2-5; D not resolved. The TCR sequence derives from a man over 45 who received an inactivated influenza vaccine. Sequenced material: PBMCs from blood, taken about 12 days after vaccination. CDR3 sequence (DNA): TGTGCCAGCAGCCAACCCGCAGACCAAGAGACCCAGTACTTC. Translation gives CASSQPADQETQYF. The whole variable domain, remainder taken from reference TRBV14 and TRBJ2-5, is EAGVTQFPSHSVIEKGQTVTLRCDPISGHDNLYWYRRVMGKEIKFLLHFVKESKQDESGMPNNRFLAERTGGTYSTLKVQPAELEDSGVYFCASSQPADQETQYFGPGTRLLVL.